This T cell receptor (beta chain) originates from a study of T cells in women clearing cervical HPV infection. In the study overall: No precancer developed; the control's incident HPV16 infection cleared within 12 months. General study results and limits: Repertoire richness, not evenness, was significantly elevated in CIN3+ cases versus controls. Cases and controls were distinguished at AUC just under 0.85 by richness and V genes.

Worth noting for this clone: Its target is unknown. With the read ending 3 residues before the CDR3 end, the germline J gene is used to fill in that end.

TCR beta CDR3 amplified by multiplex PCR from approximately 1,100 ng genomic DNA. Repertoires were generated with immunoSEQ multiplex PCR, while TCRdb's copy carries only in-frame clones and drops some. Seen in this sample are around 28,000 clones; the ten most common clones hold approximately 4.5%. Trimming cost V 5 bases and J 3 bases, with 14 bases left between them. The germline V gene encodes CDR1 MNHEY and CDR2 SVGEGT. This CDR3 contains 14 residues. This clonotype was obtained from a woman between 18 and 75 years old with a cervical HPV16 infection that either progressed to CIN3+ or cleared (not recorded which). The sample comprised blood buffy coat. The rearrangement joins TRBV6-2 or TRBV6-3 to TRBJ2-7; tentative D call: TRBD2 (5 bases). The CDR3 loop is CASSERTQDYEQYF. CDR3 DNA, as far as it was read: TGTGCCAGCAGTGAGAGGACTCAGGACTACGAG.